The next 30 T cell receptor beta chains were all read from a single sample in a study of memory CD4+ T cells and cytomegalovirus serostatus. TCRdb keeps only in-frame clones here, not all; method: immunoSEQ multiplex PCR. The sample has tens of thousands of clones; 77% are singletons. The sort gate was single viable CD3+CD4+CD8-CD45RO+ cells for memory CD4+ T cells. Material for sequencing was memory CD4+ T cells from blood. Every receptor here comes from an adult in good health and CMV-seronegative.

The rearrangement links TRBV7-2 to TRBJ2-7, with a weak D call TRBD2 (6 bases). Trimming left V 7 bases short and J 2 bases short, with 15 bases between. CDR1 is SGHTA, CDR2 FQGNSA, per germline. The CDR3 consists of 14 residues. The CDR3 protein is CASKDSGLTYEQYF. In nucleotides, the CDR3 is TGTGCCAGCAAAGACAGCGGGCTTACCTACGAGCAGTACTTC.

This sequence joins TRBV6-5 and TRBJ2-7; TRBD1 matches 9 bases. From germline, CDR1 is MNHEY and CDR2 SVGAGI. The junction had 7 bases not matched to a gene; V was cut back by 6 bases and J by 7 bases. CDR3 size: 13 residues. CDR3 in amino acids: CASRGTGSREQYF. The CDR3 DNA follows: TGTGCCAGCAGGGGGACAGGGAGTCGTGAGCAGTACTTC.

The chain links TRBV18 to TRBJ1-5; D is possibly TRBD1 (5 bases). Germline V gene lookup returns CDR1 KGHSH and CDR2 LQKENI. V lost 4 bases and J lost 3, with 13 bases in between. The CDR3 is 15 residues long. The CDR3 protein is CASSREQVVNQPQHF. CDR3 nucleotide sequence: TGTGCCAGCTCACGGGAACAGGTGGTCAATCAGCCCCAGCATTTT. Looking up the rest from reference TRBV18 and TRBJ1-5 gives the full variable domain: NAGVMQNPRHLVRRRGQEARLRCSPMKGHSHVYWYRQLPEEGLKFMVYLQKENIIDESGMPKERFSAEFPKEGPSILRIQQVVRGDSAAYFCASSREQVVNQPQHFGDGTRLSIL.

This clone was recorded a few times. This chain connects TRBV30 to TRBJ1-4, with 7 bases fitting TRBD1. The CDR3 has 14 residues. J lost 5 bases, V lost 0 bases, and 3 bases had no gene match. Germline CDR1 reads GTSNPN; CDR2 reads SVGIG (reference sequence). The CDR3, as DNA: TGTGCCTGGAGTGTACTGACAGGGAATGAAAAACTGTTTTTT. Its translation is CAWSVLTGNEKLFF.

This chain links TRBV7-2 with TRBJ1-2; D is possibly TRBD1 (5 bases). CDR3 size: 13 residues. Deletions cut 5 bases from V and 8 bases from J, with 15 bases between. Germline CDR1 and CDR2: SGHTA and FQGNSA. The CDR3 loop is CASSPGTPKGYTF. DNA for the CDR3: TGTGCCAGCAGCCCCGGGACCCCAAAGGGCTACACCTTC.

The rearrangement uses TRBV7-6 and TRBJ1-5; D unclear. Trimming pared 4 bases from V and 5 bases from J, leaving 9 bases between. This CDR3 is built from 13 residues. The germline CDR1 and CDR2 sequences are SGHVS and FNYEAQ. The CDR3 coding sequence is TGTGCCAGCAGCTCGGTTATAGATCAGCCCCAGCATTTT. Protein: CASSSVIDQPQHF.

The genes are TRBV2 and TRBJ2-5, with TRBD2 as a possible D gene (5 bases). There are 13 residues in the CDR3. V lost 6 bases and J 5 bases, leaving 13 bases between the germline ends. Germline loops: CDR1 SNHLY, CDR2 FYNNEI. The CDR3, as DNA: TGTGCCAGCAGCGTCGTGGAGCGGGAGACCCAGTACTTC. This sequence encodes CASSVVERETQYF. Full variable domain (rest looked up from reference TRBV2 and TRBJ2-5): EPEVTQTPSHQVTQMGQEVILRCVPISNHLYFYWYRQILGQKVEFLVSFYNNEISEKSEIFDDQFSVERPDGSNFTLKIRSTKLEDSAMYFCASSVVERETQYFGPGTRLLVL.

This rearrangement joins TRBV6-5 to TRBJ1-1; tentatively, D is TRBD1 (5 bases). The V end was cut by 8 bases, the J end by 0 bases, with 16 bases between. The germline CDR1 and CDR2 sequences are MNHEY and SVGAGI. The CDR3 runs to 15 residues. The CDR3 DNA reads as TGTGCCAGCGGGGGGTGGGGGATAATGAACACTGAAGCTTTCTTT. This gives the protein CASGGWGIMNTEAFF.

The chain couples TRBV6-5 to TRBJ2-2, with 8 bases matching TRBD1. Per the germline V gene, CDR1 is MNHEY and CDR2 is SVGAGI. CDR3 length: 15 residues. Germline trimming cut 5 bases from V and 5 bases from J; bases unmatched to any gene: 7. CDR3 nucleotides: TGTGCCAGCAGTACGACAGGGGTCTCGACCGGGGAGCTGTTTTTT. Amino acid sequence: CASSTTGVSTGELFF.

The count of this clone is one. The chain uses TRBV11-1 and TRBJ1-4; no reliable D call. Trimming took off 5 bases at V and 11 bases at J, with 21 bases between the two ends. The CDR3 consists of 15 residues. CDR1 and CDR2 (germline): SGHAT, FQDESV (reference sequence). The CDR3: CASSESQTSEEKLFF. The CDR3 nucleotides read TGTGCCAGCAGCGAATCGCAGACATCCGAAGAGAAACTGTTTTTT. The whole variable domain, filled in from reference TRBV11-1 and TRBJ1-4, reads EAEVAQSPRYKITEKSQAVAFWCDPISGHATLYWYRQILGQGPELLVQFQDESVVDDSQLPKDRFSAERLKGVDSTLKIQPAELGDSAMYLCASSESQTSEEKLFFGSGTQLSVL.

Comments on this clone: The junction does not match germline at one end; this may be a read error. The DNA for the CDR3 is TGTGCCAGCAGCGACGAGGCGGGATCACTGTTC. This sequence encodes CASSDEAGSLF. The rearrangement uses TRBV5-8 and TRBJ2-7; possible D gene TRBD2, 6 bases. The CDR3 spans 11 residues. The germline CDR1 and CDR2 sequences are SGHTS and YDEGEE.

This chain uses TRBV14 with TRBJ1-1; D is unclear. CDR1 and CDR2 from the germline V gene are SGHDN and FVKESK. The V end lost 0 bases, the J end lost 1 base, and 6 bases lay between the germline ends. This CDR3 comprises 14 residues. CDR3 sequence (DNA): TGTGCCAGCAGCCAAGATTCGGCGAACACTGAAGCTTTCTTT. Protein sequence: CASSQDSANTEAFF.

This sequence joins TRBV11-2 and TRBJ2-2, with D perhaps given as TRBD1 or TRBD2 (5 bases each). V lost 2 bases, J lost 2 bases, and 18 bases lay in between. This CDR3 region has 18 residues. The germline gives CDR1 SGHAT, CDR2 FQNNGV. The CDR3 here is CASSLNTGGRVNTGELFF. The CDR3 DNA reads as TGTGCCAGCAGCTTAAATACAGGAGGACGGGTTAACACCGGGGAGCTGTTTTTT. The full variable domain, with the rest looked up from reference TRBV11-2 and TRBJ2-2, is EAGVAQSPRYKIIEKRQSVAFWCNPISGHATLYWYQQILGQGPKLLIQFQNNGVVDDSQLPKDRFSAERLKGVDSTLKIQPAKLEDSAVYLCASSLNTGGRVNTGELFFGEGSRLTVL.

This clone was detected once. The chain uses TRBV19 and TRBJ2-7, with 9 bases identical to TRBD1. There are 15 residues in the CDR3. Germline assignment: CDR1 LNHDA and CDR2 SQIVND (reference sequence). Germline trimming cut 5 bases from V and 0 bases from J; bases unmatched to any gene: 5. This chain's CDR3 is CASSPRQGGSYEQYF. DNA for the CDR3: TGTGCCAGTAGTCCCCGACAGGGGGGCTCCTACGAGCAGTACTTC.

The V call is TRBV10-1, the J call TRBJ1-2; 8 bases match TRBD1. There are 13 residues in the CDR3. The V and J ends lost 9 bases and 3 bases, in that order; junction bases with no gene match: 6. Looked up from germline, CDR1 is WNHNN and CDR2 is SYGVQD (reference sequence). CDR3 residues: CARNRDRHYGYTF. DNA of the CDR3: TGCGCCAGAAACCGGGACAGGCACTATGGCTACACCTTC.

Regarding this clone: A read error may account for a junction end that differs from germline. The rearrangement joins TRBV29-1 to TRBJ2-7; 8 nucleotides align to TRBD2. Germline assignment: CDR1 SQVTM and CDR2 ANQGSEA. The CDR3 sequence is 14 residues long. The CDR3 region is CSVAYSGRWDERYF. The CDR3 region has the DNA TGCAGCGTCGCGTACAGCGGGAGATGGGACGAGCGGTACTTC.

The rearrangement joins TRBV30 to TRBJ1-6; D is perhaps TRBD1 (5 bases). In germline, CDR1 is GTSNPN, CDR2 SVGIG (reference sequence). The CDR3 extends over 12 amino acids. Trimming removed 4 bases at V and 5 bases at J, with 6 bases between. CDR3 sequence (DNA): TGTGCCTGGACCAGGGATAATTCACCCCTCCACTTT. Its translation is CAWTRDNSPLHF.

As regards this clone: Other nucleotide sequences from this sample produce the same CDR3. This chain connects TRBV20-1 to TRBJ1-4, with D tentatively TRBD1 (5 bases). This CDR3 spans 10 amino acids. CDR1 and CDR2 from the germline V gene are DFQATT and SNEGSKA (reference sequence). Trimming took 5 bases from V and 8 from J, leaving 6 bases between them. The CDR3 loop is CSAGTEKLFF. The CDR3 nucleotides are TGCAGTGCTGGGACCGAAAAACTGTTTTTT.

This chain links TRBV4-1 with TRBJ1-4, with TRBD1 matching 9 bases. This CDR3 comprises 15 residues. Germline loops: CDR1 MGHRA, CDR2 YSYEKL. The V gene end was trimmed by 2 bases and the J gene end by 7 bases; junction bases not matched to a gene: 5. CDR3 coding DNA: TGCGCCAGCAGCCAACACAGGGGGCAGAGTGAAAAACTGTTTTTT. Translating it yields CASSQHRGQSEKLFF.

The CDR3 nucleotides read TGTGCCACCAGCAGAGGGGGTGTAGCGGGAGTCCTCGAGCAGTACTTC. Amino acids: CATSRGGVAGVLEQYF. The chain joins TRBV15 to TRBJ2-7, with 9 positions matching TRBD2. V gave up 1 base and J gave up 6 bases; unmatched junction bases: 10. The germline CDR1 and CDR2 sequences are LNHNV and YYDKDF (reference sequence). The CDR3 loop spans 16 amino acids.

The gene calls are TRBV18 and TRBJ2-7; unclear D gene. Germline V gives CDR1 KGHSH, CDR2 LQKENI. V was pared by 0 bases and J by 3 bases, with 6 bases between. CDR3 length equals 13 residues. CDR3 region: CASSPPYLYEQYF. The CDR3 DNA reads TGTGCCAGCTCACCACCGTACCTCTACGAGCAGTACTTC.

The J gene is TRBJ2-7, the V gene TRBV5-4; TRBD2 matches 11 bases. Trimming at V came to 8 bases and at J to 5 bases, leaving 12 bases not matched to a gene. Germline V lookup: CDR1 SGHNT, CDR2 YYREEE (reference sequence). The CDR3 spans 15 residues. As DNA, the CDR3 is TGTGCCAGACCTAGACTAGCGGGGAAGTATAACGAGCAGTACTTC. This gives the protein CARPRLAGKYNEQYF.

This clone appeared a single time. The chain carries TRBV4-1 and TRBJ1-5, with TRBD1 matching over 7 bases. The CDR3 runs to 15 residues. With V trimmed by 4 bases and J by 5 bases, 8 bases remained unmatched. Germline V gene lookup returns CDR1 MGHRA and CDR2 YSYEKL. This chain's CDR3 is CASSLPTGKDQPQHF. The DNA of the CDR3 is TGCGCCAGCAGCCTTCCGACAGGGAAGGATCAGCCCCAGCATTTT.

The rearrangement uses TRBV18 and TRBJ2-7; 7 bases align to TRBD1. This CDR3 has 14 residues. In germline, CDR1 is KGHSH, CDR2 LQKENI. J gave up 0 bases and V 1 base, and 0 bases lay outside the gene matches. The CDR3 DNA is TGTGCCAGCTCACCACAGGGGGCCTCCTACGAGCAGTACTTC. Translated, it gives CASSPQGASYEQYF.

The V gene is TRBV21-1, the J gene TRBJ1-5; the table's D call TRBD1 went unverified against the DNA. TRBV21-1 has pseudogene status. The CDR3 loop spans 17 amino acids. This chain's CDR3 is CASSKATRDTGNQPQHF. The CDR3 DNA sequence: TGTGCCAGCAGCAAAGCTACCCGGGACACAGGCAATCAGCCCCAGCATTTT.

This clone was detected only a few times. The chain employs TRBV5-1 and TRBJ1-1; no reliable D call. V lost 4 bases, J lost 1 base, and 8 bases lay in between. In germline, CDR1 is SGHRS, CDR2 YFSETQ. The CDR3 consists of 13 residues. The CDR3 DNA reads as TGCGCCAGCAGCCTTAGCACGAACACTGAAGCTTTCTTT. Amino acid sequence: CASSLSTNTEAFF.

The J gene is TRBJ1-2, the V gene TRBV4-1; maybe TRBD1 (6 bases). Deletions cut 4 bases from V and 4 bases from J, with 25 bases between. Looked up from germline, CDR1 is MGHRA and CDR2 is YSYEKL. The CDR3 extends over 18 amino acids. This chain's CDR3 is CASSRDSGSQGPLYGYTF. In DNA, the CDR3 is TGCGCCAGCAGCCGAGACAGTGGTTCTCAGGGGCCCCTCTATGGCTACACCTTC.

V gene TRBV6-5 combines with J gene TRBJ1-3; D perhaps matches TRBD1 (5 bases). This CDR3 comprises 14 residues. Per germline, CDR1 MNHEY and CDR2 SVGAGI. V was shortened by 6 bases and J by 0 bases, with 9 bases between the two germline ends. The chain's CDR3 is CASSQGLSGNTIYF. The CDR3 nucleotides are TGTGCCAGCAGCCAGGGTCTCTCTGGAAACACCATATATTTT.

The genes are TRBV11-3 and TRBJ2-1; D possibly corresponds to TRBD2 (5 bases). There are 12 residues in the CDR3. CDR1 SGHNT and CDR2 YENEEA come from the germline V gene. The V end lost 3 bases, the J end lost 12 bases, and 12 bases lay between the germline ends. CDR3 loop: CASSFSDSPQFF. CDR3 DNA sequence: TGTGCCAGCAGCTTCTCGGACTCCCCGCAGTTCTTC.

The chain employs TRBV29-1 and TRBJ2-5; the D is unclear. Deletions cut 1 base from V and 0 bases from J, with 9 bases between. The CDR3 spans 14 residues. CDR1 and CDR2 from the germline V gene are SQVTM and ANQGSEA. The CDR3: CSVEGGPYQETQYF. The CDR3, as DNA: TGCAGCGTTGAAGGCGGACCCTACCAAGAGACCCAGTACTTC. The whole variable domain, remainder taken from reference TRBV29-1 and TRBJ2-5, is SAVISQKPSRDICQRGTSLTIQCQVDSQVTMMFWYRQQPGQSLTLIATANQGSEATYESGFVIDKFPISRPNLTFSTLTVSNMSPEDSSIYLCSVEGGPYQETQYFGPGTRLLVL.